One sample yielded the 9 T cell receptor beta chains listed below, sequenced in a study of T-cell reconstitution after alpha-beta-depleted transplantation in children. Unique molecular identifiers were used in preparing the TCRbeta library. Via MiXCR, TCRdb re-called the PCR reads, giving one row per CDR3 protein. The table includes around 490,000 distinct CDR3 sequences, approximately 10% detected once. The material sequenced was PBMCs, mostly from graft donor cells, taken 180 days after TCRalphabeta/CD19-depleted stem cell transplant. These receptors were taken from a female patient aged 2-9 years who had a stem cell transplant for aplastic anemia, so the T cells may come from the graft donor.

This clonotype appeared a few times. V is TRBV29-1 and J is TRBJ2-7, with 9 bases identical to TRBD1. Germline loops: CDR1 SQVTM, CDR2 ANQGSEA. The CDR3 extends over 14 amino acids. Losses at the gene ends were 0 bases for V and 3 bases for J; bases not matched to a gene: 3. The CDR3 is CSVEDGDRDYEQYV. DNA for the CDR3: TGCAGCGTTGAAGACGGGGACAGGGACTACGAGCAGTACGTC.

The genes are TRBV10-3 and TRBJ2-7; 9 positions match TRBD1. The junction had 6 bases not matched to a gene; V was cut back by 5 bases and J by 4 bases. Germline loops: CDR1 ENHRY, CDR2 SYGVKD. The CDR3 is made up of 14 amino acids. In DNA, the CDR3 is TGTGCCATCAGTCCGGGACAGGGCGGATACGAGCAGTACTTC. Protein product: CAISPGQGGYEQYF.

The CDR3 DNA follows: TGTGCCAGCAGCCCGCCGATTAATGGACGGTTTAATAGCAATCAGCCCCAGCATTTT. This encodes CASSPPINGRFNSNQPQHF. The chain employs TRBV6-2 or TRBV6-3 and TRBJ1-5; D remains unclear. This CDR3 has 19 residues. The germline gives CDR1 MNHEY, CDR2 SVGEGT. V was shortened by 6 bases and J by 0 bases, with 24 bases between the two germline ends.

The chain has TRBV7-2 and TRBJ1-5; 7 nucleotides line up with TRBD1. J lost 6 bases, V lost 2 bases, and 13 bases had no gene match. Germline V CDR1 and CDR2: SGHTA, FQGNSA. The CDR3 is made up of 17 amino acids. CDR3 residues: CASSLIATGRFIQPQHF. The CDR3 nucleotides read TGTGCCAGCAGCTTAATAGCGACAGGGAGGTTTATTCAGCCCCAGCATTTT. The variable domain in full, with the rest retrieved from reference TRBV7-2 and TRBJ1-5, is GAGVSQSPSNKVTEKGKDVELRCDPISGHTALYWYRQSLGQGLEFLIYFQGNSAPDKSGLPSDRFSAERTGGSVSTLTIQRTQQEDSAVYLCASSLIATGRFIQPQHFGDGTRLSIL.

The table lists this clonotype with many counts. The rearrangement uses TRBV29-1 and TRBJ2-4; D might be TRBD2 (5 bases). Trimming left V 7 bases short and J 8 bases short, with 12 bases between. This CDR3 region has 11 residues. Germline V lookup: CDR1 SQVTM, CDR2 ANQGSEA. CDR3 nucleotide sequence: TGCAGCGCCTCCCCCGGGGACATTCAGTACTTC. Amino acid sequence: CSASPGDIQYF.

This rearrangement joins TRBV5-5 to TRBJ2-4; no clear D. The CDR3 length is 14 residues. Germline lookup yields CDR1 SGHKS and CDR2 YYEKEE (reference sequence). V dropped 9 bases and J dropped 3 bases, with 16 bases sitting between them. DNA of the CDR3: TGTGCCACCGGGTCCGTGGGTGACAAAAACATTCAGTACTTC. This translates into CATGSVGDKNIQYF.

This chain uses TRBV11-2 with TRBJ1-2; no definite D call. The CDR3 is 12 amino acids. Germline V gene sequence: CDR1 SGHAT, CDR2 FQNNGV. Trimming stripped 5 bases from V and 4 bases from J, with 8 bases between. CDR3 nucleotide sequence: TGTGCCAGCAGCGGGTGGATCTATGGCTACACCTTC. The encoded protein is CASSGWIYGYTF.

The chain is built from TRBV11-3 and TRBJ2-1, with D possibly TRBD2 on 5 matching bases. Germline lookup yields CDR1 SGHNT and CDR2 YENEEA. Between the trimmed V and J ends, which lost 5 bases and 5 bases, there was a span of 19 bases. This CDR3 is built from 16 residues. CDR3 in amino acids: CASSPAGIVSHNEQFF. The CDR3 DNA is TGTGCCAGCAGCCCAGCCGGGATAGTTTCCCACAATGAGCAGTTCTTC.

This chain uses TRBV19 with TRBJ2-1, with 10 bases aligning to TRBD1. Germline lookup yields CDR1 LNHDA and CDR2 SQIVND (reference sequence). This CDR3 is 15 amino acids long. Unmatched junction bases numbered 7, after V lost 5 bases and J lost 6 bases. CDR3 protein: CASSLSGQGLNEQFF. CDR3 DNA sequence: TGTGCCAGTAGTCTCTCGGGACAGGGGCTCAATGAGCAGTTCTTC.